The TCR beta chain under discussion was sequenced for a study of shared clonotypes between healthy human individuals. As for the study in general: Three plates each covered CD4 naive and memory; CD8 naive two, CD8 memory one. Study-level results: The study generally estimated greater richness for naive than memory subsets.

Repertoires were generated with immunoSEQ multiplex PCR, while TCRdb's copy carries only in-frame clones and drops some. The data hold millions of clones, with 85% to 95% observed a single time. Comments on this clone: Its specificity is not known.

The ends were cut back, 2 bases at V and 1 base at J, with 13 bases in the middle. The germline V gene has CDR1 SGHRS and CDR2 YFSETQ. The CDR3 is 15 residues long. This chain links TRBV5-1 with TRBJ2-7; tentatively, D is TRBD1 (6 bases). Sequencing used naive CD4+ T cells sorted from blood. Described subset: CD45RA+ positively selected. The sequence was collected from a man aged 18 to 30 in good health. CDR3 sequence (DNA): TGCGCCAGCAGCTTAGGGGACAAGGGGTCCTACGAGCAGTACTTC. Its protein is CASSLGDKGSYEQYF. Using reference TRBV5-1 and TRBJ2-7 for the parts outside the CDR3, the full variable domain is KAGVTQTPRYLIKTRGQQVTLSCSPISGHRSVSWYQQTPGQGLQFLFEYFSETQRNKGNFPGRFSGRQFSNSRSEMNVSTLELGDSALYLCASSLGDKGSYEQYFGPGTRLTVT.